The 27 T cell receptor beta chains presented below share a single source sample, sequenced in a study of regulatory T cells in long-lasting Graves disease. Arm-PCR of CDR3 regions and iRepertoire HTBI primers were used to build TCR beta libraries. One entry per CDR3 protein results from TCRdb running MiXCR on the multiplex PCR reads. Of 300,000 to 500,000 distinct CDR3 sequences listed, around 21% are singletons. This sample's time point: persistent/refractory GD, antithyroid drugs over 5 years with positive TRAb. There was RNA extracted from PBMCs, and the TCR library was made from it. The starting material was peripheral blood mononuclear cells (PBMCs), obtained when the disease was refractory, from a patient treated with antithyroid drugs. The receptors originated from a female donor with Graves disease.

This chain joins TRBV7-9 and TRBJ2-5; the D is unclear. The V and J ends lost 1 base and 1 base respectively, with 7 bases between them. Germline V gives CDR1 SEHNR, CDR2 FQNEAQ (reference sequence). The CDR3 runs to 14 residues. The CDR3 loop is CASSLEWFQETQYF. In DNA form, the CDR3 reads TGTGCCAGCAGCTTAGAATGGTTCCAAGAGACCCAGTACTTC.

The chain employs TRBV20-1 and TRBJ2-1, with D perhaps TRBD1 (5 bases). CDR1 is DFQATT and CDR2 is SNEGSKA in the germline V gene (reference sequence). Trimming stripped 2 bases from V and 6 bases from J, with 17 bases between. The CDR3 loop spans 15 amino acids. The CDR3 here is CSARSGFWGGNEQFF. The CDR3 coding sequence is TGCAGTGCTAGATCAGGGTTCTGGGGCGGCAATGAGCAGTTCTTC.

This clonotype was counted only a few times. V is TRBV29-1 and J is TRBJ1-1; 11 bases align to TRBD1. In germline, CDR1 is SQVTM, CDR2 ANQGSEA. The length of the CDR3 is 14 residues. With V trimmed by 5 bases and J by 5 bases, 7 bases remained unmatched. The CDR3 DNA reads TGCAGCGTTCTACCTGGGACAGGGGGAACTGAAGCTTTCTTT. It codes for CSVLPGTGGTEAFF.

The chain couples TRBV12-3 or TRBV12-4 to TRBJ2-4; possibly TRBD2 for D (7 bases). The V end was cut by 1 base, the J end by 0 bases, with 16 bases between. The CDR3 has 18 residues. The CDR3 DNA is TGTGCCAGCAGTTTAGGGTCGGGGGGCGATCTAGCCAAAAACATTCAGTACTTC. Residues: CASSLGSGGDLAKNIQYF.

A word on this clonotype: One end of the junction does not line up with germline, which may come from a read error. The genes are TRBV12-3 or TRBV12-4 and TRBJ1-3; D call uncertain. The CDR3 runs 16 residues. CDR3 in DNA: TGTGCCAGCAGTTTTTCAGCCTCGCTCTCTGAAAACACCATATATTTT. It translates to CASSFSASLSENTIYF.

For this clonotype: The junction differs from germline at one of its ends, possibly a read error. DNA for the CDR3: TGTGCCAGCAGCTACAGGGAGAAGGTAACTGATGCTTTCTTT. It specifies CASSYREKVTDAFF. The chain couples TRBV5-6 to TRBJ1-1; possibly TRBD1 for D (6 bases). CDR1 is SGHDT, CDR2 YYEEEE, per germline. The CDR3 runs 14 residues.

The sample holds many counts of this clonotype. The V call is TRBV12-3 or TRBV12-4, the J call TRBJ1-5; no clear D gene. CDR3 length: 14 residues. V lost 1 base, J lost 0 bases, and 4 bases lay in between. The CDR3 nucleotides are TGTGCCAGCAGTTTAGGCAGTAGCAATCAGCCCCAGCATTTT. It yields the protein CASSLGSSNQPQHF.

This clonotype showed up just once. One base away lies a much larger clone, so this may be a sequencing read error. Written as DNA, the CDR3 is TGTGCCAGCAGCCATGGGGCGGGGACCTTCCACTTT. Encoded protein: CASSHGAGTFHF. V usage is TRBV7-2 and J usage is TRBJ1-6, with D possibly TRBD1 on 5 matching bases. This CDR3 region has 12 residues. Germline CDR1 SGHTA, CDR2 FQGNSA. V lost 5 bases to trimming and J lost 17 bases, with 16 bases between them.

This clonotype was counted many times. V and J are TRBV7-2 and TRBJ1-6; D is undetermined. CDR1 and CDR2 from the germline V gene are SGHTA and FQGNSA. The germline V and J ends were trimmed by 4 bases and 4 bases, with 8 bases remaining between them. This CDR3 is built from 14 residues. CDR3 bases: TGTGCCAGCAGCTCTACGTGGTATAATTCACCCCTCCACTTT. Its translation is CASSSTWYNSPLHF.

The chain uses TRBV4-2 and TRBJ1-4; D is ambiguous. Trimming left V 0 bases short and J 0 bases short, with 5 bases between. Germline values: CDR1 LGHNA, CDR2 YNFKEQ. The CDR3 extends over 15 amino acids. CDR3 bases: TGTGCCAGCAGCCAAGATGGAGCAACTAATGAAAAACTGTTTTTT. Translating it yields CASSQDGATNEKLFF.

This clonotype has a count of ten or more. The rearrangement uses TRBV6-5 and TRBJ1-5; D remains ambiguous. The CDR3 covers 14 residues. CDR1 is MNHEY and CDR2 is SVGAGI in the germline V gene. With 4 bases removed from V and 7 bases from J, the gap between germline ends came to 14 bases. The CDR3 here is CASSWAAHHQPQHF. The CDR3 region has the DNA TGTGCCAGCAGTTGGGCGGCTCATCACCAGCCCCAGCATTTT.

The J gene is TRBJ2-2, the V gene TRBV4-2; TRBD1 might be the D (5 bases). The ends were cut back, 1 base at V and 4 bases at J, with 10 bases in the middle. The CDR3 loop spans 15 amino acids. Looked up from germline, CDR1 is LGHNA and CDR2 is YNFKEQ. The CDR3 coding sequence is TGTGCCAGCAGCCAAGGACAGTTAAGCACCGGGGAGCTGTTTTTT. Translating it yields CASSQGQLSTGELFF.

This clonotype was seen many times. As DNA, the CDR3 is TGTGCCAGCAGTAGGTCCATCTCCTACGAGCAGTACTTC. It codes for CASSRSISYEQYF. The V and J genes are TRBV12-3 or TRBV12-4 and TRBJ2-7; no clear D. V gave up 5 bases and J gave up 0 bases, with 8 bases separating them. CDR3 length: 13 residues.

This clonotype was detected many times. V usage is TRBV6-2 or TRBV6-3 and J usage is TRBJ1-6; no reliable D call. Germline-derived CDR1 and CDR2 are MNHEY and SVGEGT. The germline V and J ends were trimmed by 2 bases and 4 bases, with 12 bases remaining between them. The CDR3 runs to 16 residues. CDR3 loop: CASSYTARGYNSPLHF. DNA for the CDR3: TGTGCCAGCAGTTACACTGCCCGCGGATATAATTCACCCCTCCACTTT.

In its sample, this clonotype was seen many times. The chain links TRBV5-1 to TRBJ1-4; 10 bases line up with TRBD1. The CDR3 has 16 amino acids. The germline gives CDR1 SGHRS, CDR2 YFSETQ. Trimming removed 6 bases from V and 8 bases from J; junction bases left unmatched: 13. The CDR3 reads CASNPGQGLNTEKLFF. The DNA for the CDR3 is TGCGCCAGCAACCCGGGACAGGGGCTAAATACGGAAAAACTGTTTTTT.

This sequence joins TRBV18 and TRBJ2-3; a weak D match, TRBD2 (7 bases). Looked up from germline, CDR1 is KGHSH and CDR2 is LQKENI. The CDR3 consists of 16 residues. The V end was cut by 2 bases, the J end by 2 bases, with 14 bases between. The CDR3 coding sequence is TGTGCCAGCTCACCAACGGGGGGCACCAACACAGATACGCAGTATTTT. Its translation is CASSPTGGTNTDTQYF.

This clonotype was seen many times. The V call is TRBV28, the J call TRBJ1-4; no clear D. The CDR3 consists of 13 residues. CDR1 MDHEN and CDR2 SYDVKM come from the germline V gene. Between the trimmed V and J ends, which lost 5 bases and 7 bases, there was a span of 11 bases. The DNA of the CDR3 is TGTGCCAGCAGTACCCGGATAGTTGAAAAACTGTTTTTT. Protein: CASSTRIVEKLFF.

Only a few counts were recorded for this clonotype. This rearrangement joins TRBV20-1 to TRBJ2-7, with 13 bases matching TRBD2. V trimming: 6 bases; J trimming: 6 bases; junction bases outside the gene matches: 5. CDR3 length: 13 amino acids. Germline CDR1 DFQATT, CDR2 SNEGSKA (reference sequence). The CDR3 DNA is TGCAGTGCAGGGGGACTAGCGGGACTCGAGCAGTACTTC. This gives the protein CSAGGLAGLEQYF.

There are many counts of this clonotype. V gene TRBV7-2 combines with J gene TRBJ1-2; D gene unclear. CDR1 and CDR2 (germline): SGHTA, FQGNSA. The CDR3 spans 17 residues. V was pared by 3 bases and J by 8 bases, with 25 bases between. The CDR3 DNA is TGTGCCAGCAGCTTCGAAAATGCCCACGTGTTTCTTGGCGGCTACACCTTC. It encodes CASSFENAHVFLGGYTF.

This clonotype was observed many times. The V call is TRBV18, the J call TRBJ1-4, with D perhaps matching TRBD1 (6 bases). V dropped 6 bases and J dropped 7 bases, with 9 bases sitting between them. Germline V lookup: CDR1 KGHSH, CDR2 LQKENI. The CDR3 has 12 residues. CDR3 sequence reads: CASSTTGEKLFF. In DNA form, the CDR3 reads TGTGCCAGCTCGACGACAGGTGAAAAACTGTTTTTT.

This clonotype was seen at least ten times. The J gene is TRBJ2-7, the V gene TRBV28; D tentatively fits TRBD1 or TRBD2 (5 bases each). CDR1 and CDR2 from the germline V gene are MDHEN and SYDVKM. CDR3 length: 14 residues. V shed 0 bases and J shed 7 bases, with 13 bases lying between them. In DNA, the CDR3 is TGTGCCAGCAGTTTATGGGGACGAAAGGAAGAGCAGTACTTC. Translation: CASSLWGRKEEQYF.

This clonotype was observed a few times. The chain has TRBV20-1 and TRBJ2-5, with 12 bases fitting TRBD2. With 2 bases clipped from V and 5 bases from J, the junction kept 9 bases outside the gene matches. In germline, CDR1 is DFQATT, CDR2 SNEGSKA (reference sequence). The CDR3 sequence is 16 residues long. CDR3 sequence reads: CSARHLTSGSAETQYF. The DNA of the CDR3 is TGCAGTGCTAGACACCTGACTAGCGGGAGCGCGGAGACCCAGTACTTC.

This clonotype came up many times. CDR3 amino acids: CASSLTRDSSVTF. CDR3 DNA sequence: TGTGCCAGCAGCTTAACAAGGGACAGCTCAGTCACCTTC. This chain connects TRBV7-3 to TRBJ1-2; 7 bases are a match to TRBD1. Germline V gene data show CDR1 as SGHTA and CDR2 as FQGTGA. The CDR3 has 13 amino acids. J lost 13 bases, V lost 0 bases, and 8 bases had no gene match.

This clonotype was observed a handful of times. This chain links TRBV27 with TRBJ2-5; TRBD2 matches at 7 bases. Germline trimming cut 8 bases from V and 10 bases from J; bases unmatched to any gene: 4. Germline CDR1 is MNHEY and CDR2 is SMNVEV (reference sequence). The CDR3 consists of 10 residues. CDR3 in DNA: TGTGCCAGCGGGGGGGGAGACCAGTACTTC. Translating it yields CASGGGDQYF.

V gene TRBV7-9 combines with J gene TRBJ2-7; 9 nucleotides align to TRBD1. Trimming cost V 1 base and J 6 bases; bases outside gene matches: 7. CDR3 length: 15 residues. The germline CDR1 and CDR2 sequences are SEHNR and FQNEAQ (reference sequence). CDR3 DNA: TGTGCCAGCAGCTTAGAGGGACAGGGTACTGGCGAGCAGTACTTC. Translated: CASSLEGQGTGEQYF.

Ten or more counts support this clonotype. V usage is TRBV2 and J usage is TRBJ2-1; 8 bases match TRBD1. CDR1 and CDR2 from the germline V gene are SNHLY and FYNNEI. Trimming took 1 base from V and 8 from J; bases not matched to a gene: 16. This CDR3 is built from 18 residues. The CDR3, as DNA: TGTGCCAGCAGTGAAGGTCCCTTTGACAGGGGCCCGAGAGATGAGCAGTTCTTC. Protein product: CASSEGPFDRGPRDEQFF.

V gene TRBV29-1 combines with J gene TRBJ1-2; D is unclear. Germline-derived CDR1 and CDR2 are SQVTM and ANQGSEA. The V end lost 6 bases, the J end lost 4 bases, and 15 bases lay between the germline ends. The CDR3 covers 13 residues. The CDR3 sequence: CSVAVTKIYGYTF. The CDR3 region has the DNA TGCAGCGTAGCAGTGACGAAGATCTATGGCTACACCTTC.